This T cell receptor beta chain was recovered during a study of OX40 agonist ivuxolimab in advanced cancers. Study-wide findings and caveats: Low clonal expansion, among the lowest seen, marked partial responders at 0.1-3.0 mg/kg.

V lost 0 bases to trimming and J lost 1 base, with 9 bases between them. The CDR3 length is 15 residues. Germline CDR1 and CDR2: SGHNT and YYREEE (reference sequence). As to this clone: The antigen is unknown.

Assay used: immunoSEQ multiplex PCR; TCRdb lists only in-frame clones, some missing. The sample holds tens of thousands of clones, around 80% seen once. Autoimmune disease history or systemic immunosuppression was exclusionary. V is TRBV5-4 and J is TRBJ2-3, with D perhaps TRBD1 (5 bases). The sequencing used CD4+ or CD8+ T cells sorted from blood, collected in a trial of the OX40 agonist ivuxolimab. The source is an adult with an advanced solid tumor such as melanoma, head and neck, liver or kidney cancer. The CDR3 here is CASSLAQGGTDTQYF. The CDR3 coding sequence is TGTGCCAGCAGCTTGGCTCAGGGCGGCACAGATACGCAGTATTTT.